Listed below are T cell receptor beta chains from one sample, sequenced in a study of T cell responses to AZD1222 COVID-19 vaccine. This table comes from immunoSEQ multiplex PCR, and its TCRdb copy is limited to in-frame clones, with some not included. This table has 95,000 to 150,000 clones, around 83% appearing once. The specimen was peripheral blood, collected 28 days after the second AZD1222 dose. Source of these receptors: an adult who received the AZD1222 COVID-19 vaccine. CDR3s include the opening cysteine and the closing phenylalanine or tryptophan. A D gene is named only where the DNA matches it firmly. Clone size is given for some rows only: seen once, a few or many times, or a class if the clone is expanded.

j_gene: TRBJ2-1; d_gene: TRBD2; abundance: .; v_gene: TRBV5-4; CDR3nt: TGTGCCAGCAGCTTCGCGGGGGGATCCTACAATGAGCAGTTCTTC; CDR3aa: CASSFAGGSYNEQFF
j_gene: TRBJ1-5; d_gene: .; abundance: .; v_gene: TRBV28; CDR3nt: TGTGCCAGCGTGAGGAGCAATCAGCCCCAGCATTTT; CDR3aa: CASVRSNQPQHF
j_gene: TRBJ2-3; d_gene: TRBD2; abundance: few; v_gene: TRBV9; CDR3nt: TGTGCCAGCAGCGTAACTAGCGGGGGTTCTGTAGATACGCAGTATTTT; CDR3aa: CASSVTSGGSVDTQYF
j_gene: TRBJ2-1; d_gene: .; abundance: .; v_gene: TRBV3-1/TRBV3-2; CDR3nt: TGTGCCAGCAGCCGGACCGGCGGGGTAAATGAGCAGTTCTTC; CDR3aa: CASSRTGGVNEQFF
j_gene: TRBJ1-1; d_gene: .; abundance: .; v_gene: TRBV2; CDR3nt: TGTGCCAGCAGTTTCGAGATGAACACTGAAGCTTTCTTT; CDR3aa: CASSFEMNTEAFF
j_gene: TRBJ1-3; d_gene: .; abundance: .; v_gene: TRBV28; CDR3nt: TGTGCCAGCACCGAAACGGGGCCTCCTAGCTCTGGAAACACCATATATTTT; CDR3aa: CASTETGPPSSGNTIYF
j_gene: TRBJ2-7; d_gene: TRBD1; abundance: .; v_gene: TRBV5-4; CDR3nt: TGTGCCAGCAGCTCTGGTGGGGACAGGGGGCCGTACGAGCAGTACTTC; CDR3aa: CASSSGGDRGPYEQYF
j_gene: TRBJ1-1; d_gene: .; abundance: few; v_gene: TRBV7-3; CDR3nt: TGTGCCAGCAGCTTAAAGGTGAACACTGAAGCTTTCTTT; CDR3aa: CASSLKVNTEAFF
j_gene: TRBJ1-6; d_gene: .; abundance: .; v_gene: TRBV19; CDR3nt: TGTGCCAGTAGTATGGGCTATTTGGCCGATTCACCCCTCCACTTT; CDR3aa: CASSMGYLADSPLHF
j_gene: TRBJ1-5; d_gene: .; abundance: few; v_gene: TRBV27; CDR3nt: TGTGCCAGCAGGAAAGGGGTTCCAGGGCCCCAGCATTTT; CDR3aa: CASRKGVPGPQHF
j_gene: TRBJ2-5; d_gene: .; abundance: .; v_gene: TRBV19; CDR3nt: TGTGCCAGTAGTACCCCTAGCTGGGGAAGAGAGACCCAGTACTTC; CDR3aa: CASSTPSWGRETQYF
j_gene: TRBJ2-7; d_gene: .; abundance: .; v_gene: TRBV29-1; CDR3nt: TGCAGCGTTGCTATATCGGCGGGGGAGCAGTACTTC; CDR3aa: CSVAISAGEQYF
j_gene: TRBJ2-3; d_gene: .; abundance: .; v_gene: TRBV18; CDR3nt: TGTGCCAGCTCATCAGATCGGGGGTACGATACGCAGTATTTT; CDR3aa: CASSSDRGYDTQYF
j_gene: TRBJ2-2; d_gene: TRBD1; abundance: .; v_gene: TRBV27; CDR3nt: TGTGCCAGCAGTTTATCTTTACAGGGGGTCAAGCTGTTTTTT; CDR3aa: CASSLSLQGVKLFF
j_gene: TRBJ1-4; d_gene: .; abundance: .; v_gene: TRBV19; CDR3nt: TGTGCCAGTAGTCCGACCGGGTTTAATGAAAAACTGTTTTTT; CDR3aa: CASSPTGFNEKLFF
j_gene: TRBJ2-2; d_gene: TRBD1; abundance: .; v_gene: TRBV10-3; CDR3nt: TGTGCCATCAGCCGGGACAGCCAAGCGAACTTGTTTTTT; CDR3aa: CAISRDSQANLFF
j_gene: TRBJ2-3; d_gene: .; abundance: .; v_gene: TRBV28; CDR3nt: TGTGCCAGCAGTCTCCACAGACAGGGCACAGATACGCAGTATTTT; CDR3aa: CASSLHRQGTDTQYF
j_gene: TRBJ2-1; d_gene: TRBD2; abundance: .; v_gene: TRBV6-5; CDR3nt: TGTGCCAGCACCCAACTAGCGGGGGGGCCCTATGAGCAGTTCTTC; CDR3aa: CASTQLAGGPYEQFF
j_gene: TRBJ1-4; d_gene: .; abundance: few; v_gene: TRBV2; CDR3nt: TGTGCCAGAACGGGAGAAGCAACTAATGAAAAACTGTTTTTT; CDR3aa: CARTGEATNEKLFF
j_gene: TRBJ2-2; d_gene: .; abundance: .; v_gene: TRBV7-2; CDR3nt: TGTGCCAGCAGCGGGCCTAACACCGGGGAGCTGTTTTTT; CDR3aa: CASSGPNTGELFF
j_gene: TRBJ2-5; d_gene: .; abundance: .; v_gene: TRBV12-5; CDR3nt: TGTGCTAGTGGTTTGGGATCACAGGGTAAAGAGACCCAGTACTTC; CDR3aa: CASGLGSQGKETQYF
j_gene: TRBJ2-3; d_gene: TRBD2; abundance: .; v_gene: TRBV7-2; CDR3nt: TGTGCCAGCAGCCCGAACGGGGGGATAGATACGCAGTATTTT; CDR3aa: CASSPNGGIDTQYF
j_gene: TRBJ1-2; d_gene: TRBD1; abundance: .; v_gene: TRBV28; CDR3nt: TGTGCCAGCAGCCGACAGGGATCTAACTATGGCTACACCTTC; CDR3aa: CASSRQGSNYGYTF
j_gene: TRBJ1-3; d_gene: .; abundance: few; v_gene: TRBV4-2; CDR3nt: TGTGCCAGCAGCCAAGGGGGTGGCACCATATATTTT; CDR3aa: CASSQGGGTIYF
j_gene: TRBJ1-3; d_gene: .; abundance: .; v_gene: TRBV6-4; CDR3nt: TGTGCCAGCAGTGACGAGGTCTGTGAGGGGGGCCATTCTCAGGTAGGGAACACCATATATTTT; CDR3aa: CASSDEVCEGGHSQVGNTIYF
j_gene: TRBJ2-2; d_gene: TRBD1; abundance: .; v_gene: TRBV6-5; CDR3nt: TGTGCCAGCAGTTACCGGACAGGGGGCCGGACCGGGGAGCTGTTTTTT; CDR3aa: CASSYRTGGRTGELFF
j_gene: TRBJ1-1; d_gene: TRBD1; abundance: .; v_gene: TRBV5-1; CDR3nt: TGCGCCAGCAGCTTGGATACCGGGACAGGGACGGCTTTCTTT; CDR3aa: CASSLDTGTGTAFF
j_gene: TRBJ1-1; d_gene: .; abundance: .; v_gene: TRBV9; CDR3nt: TGTGCCAGCAGCGTTTTGGTTGAAGCTTTCTTT; CDR3aa: CASSVLVEAFF
j_gene: TRBJ2-3; d_gene: .; abundance: .; v_gene: TRBV7-9; CDR3nt: TGTGCCCTAACGCGGGATGATACGCAGTATTTT; CDR3aa: CALTRDDTQYF
j_gene: TRBJ2-5; d_gene: TRBD2; abundance: once; v_gene: TRBV2; CDR3nt: TGTGCCAGCGCCAGCGGGGGGGCAAAAGAGACCCAGTACTTC; CDR3aa: CASASGGAKETQYF
j_gene: TRBJ2-2; d_gene: .; abundance: .; v_gene: TRBV5-1; CDR3nt: TGCGCCAGCAGACCAGACAGCTTCACCGGGGAGCTGTTTTTT; CDR3aa: CASRPDSFTGELFF
j_gene: TRBJ2-7; d_gene: TRBD1; abundance: .; v_gene: TRBV9; CDR3nt: TGTGCCAGCAGCCCGGGACAGCCTCCCTACGAGCAGTACTTC; CDR3aa: CASSPGQPPYEQYF
j_gene: TRBJ1-1; d_gene: TRBD1; abundance: few; v_gene: TRBV12-3/TRBV12-4; CDR3nt: TGTGCCAGCAGTTTCCGCGACAGGGCTGAAGCTTTCTTT; CDR3aa: CASSFRDRAEAFF
j_gene: TRBJ1-5; d_gene: .; abundance: .; v_gene: TRBV28; CDR3nt: TGTGCCAGCAGTTACAAGGGTCAGCCCCAGCATTTT; CDR3aa: CASSYKGQPQHF
j_gene: TRBJ1-3; d_gene: .; abundance: .; v_gene: TRBV14; CDR3nt: TGTGCCAGCAAAGCGGACTTCTCTGGAAACACCATATATTTT; CDR3aa: CASKADFSGNTIYF
j_gene: TRBJ1-1; d_gene: .; abundance: .; v_gene: TRBV18; CDR3nt: TGTGCCAGCTCACCACCGACAAAGAACACTGAAGCTTTCTTT; CDR3aa: CASSPPTKNTEAFF
j_gene: TRBJ1-6; d_gene: .; abundance: once; v_gene: TRBV19; CDR3nt: TGTGCCAGTAGTTCCGCAGCGTTGGGTTCACCCCTCCACTTT; CDR3aa: CASSSAALGSPLHF
j_gene: TRBJ2-3; d_gene: .; abundance: .; v_gene: TRBV6-5; CDR3nt: TGTGCCAGCAGCAACAGGGATACAGATACGCAGTATTTT; CDR3aa: CASSNRDTDTQYF
j_gene: TRBJ2-3; d_gene: .; abundance: .; v_gene: TRBV21-1; CDR3nt: TGTGCCAGCAGCACCCAAGGGTGGGAGCGGGGCACAGATACGCAGTATTTT; CDR3aa: CASSTQGWERGTDTQYF
j_gene: TRBJ2-4; d_gene: .; abundance: .; v_gene: TRBV2; CDR3nt: TGTGCCACCATGGAGGGCCCGGCAACCGGGACCAAAAACATTCAGTACTTC; CDR3aa: CATMEGPATGTKNIQYF
j_gene: TRBJ1-4; d_gene: .; abundance: .; v_gene: TRBV5-5; CDR3nt: TGTGCCAGCAGCTCCCCACCCGGGACGCTTAATGAAAAACTGTTTTTT; CDR3aa: CASSSPPGTLNEKLFF
j_gene: TRBJ1-5; d_gene: .; abundance: .; v_gene: TRBV28; CDR3nt: TGTGCCAGCACCATAGGAGGACTTAGAAATCAGCCCCAGCATTTT; CDR3aa: CASTIGGLRNQPQHF
j_gene: TRBJ1-3; d_gene: .; abundance: .; v_gene: TRBV10-3; CDR3nt: TGTGCCATCAGTGTCGAGGAGGGTTTTTATGGAAACACCATATATTTT; CDR3aa: CAISVEEGFYGNTIYF
j_gene: TRBJ1-4; d_gene: TRBD1; abundance: .; v_gene: TRBV5-1; CDR3nt: TGCGCCAGCAGCTACCAACAGGGGCCCGGAACTAATGAAAAACTGTTTTTT; CDR3aa: CASSYQQGPGTNEKLFF
j_gene: TRBJ2-5; d_gene: TRBD2; abundance: .; v_gene: TRBV25-1; CDR3nt: TGTGCCAGCAGTGACCGGGAGGGGCGAGAGACCCAGTACTTC; CDR3aa: CASSDREGRETQYF
j_gene: TRBJ2-7; d_gene: TRBD2; abundance: .; v_gene: TRBV5-4; CDR3nt: TGTGCCAGCAGCCTGGGGGCTAGCGGGGGTTCGTACGAGCAGTACTTC; CDR3aa: CASSLGASGGSYEQYF
j_gene: TRBJ2-5; d_gene: TRBD2; abundance: .; v_gene: TRBV3-1/TRBV3-2; CDR3nt: TGTGCCAGCAGCTTACTAGCGGGGAGAAAAGAGACCCAGTACTTC; CDR3aa: CASSLLAGRKETQYF
j_gene: TRBJ1-1; d_gene: .; abundance: .; v_gene: TRBV6-5; CDR3nt: TGTGCCAGCATACCCGCGGGGGGGAACACTGAAGCTTTCTTT; CDR3aa: CASIPAGGNTEAFF
j_gene: TRBJ1-1; d_gene: .; abundance: .; v_gene: TRBV2; CDR3nt: TGTGCCAGCAGAGCCTCTTGGGGACGGCCAGACTGGGACACTGAAGCTTTCTTT; CDR3aa: CASRASWGRPDWDTEAFF
j_gene: TRBJ2-7; d_gene: TRBD2; abundance: .; v_gene: TRBV7-6; CDR3nt: TGTGCCAGCAGTCCCGGGGCGGGGGGCGCCAATAACGAGCAGTACTTC; CDR3aa: CASSPGAGGANNEQYF
j_gene: TRBJ1-5; d_gene: .; abundance: few; v_gene: TRBV24-1; CDR3nt: TGTGCCACCAGTGACTGGGACGATAGCAATCAGCCCCAGCATTTT; CDR3aa: CATSDWDDSNQPQHF
j_gene: TRBJ2-3; d_gene: TRBD2; abundance: .; v_gene: TRBV11-2; CDR3nt: TGTGCCAGCAGTTCGGAGTACGGGGGGGCAGATACGCAGTATTTT; CDR3aa: CASSSEYGGADTQYF
j_gene: TRBJ2-7; d_gene: TRBD1; abundance: .; v_gene: TRBV5-1; CDR3nt: TGCGCCAGCAGCGTGGGACAGGGGGCAGCCTACGAGCAGTACTTC; CDR3aa: CASSVGQGAAYEQYF
j_gene: TRBJ1-2; d_gene: .; abundance: .; v_gene: TRBV27; CDR3nt: TGTGCCAGCAGTTTAACCCTGGGAGGGGTTTTTAACTATGGCTACACCTTC; CDR3aa: CASSLTLGGVFNYGYTF
j_gene: TRBJ1-1; d_gene: .; abundance: once; v_gene: TRBV24-1; CDR3nt: TGTGCCACCAGTGATCCAGACAGGAGTGAAGCTTTCTTT; CDR3aa: CATSDPDRSEAFF
j_gene: TRBJ1-3; d_gene: .; abundance: few; v_gene: TRBV7-8; CDR3nt: TGTGCCAGCAGCTCGGGATTGGGAAACACCATATATTTT; CDR3aa: CASSSGLGNTIYF
j_gene: TRBJ2-2; d_gene: TRBD1; abundance: .; v_gene: TRBV30; CDR3nt: TGTGCCTGGAGAGAACAGGGGGCGGACACCGGGGAGCTGTTTTTT; CDR3aa: CAWREQGADTGELFF
j_gene: TRBJ2-2; d_gene: .; abundance: few; v_gene: TRBV21-1; CDR3nt: TGTGCCAGCAGCACGGACAGGGGAAGCACCGGGGAGCTGTTTTTT; CDR3aa: CASSTDRGSTGELFF
j_gene: TRBJ1-1; d_gene: .; abundance: .; v_gene: TRBV5-5; CDR3nt: TGTGCCAGCAGCACCCCGGGTGGGGCGCTGAACACTGAAGCTTTCTTT; CDR3aa: CASSTPGGALNTEAFF